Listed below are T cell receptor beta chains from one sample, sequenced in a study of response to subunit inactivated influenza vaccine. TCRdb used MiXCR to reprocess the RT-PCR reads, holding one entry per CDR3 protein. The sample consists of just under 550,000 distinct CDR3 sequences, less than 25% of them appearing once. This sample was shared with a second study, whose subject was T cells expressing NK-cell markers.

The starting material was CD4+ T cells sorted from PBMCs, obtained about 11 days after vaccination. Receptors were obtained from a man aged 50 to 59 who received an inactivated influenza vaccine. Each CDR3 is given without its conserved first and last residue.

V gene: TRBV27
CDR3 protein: ASSRDLSTDTQY

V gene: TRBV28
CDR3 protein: AARAGNTGELF

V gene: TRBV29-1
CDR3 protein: SVEPPGTEDGYT

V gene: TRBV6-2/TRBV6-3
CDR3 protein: ASSSDRVPGLTNYEQY

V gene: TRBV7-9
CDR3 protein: ASRGYT

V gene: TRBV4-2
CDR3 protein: ASSPEAQRRVNYGYT

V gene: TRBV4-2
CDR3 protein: ASSHPGQGRVSPLH

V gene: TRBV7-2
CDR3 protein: ASSLIWDRNGETQN

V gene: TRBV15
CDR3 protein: ATSREGGNQPQH

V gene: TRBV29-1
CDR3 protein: SVEFGASPQETQY

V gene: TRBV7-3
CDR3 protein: ASSPGGGMT

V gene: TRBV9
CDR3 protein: ASSPDSGRVADTQY

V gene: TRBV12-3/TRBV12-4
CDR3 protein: ASSPGTFEQY

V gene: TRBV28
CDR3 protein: ASSFQGRLYEQY

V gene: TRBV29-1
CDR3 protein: SVEDLAEQY

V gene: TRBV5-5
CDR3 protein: ASSRVSGGIKTQY

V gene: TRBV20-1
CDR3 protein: SARQGSGNTIY

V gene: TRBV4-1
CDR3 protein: ASSQVRPSRVPDTQY

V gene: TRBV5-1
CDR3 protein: ASSLGAQAWTYNEQF

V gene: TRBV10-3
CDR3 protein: AISESRVANEKLF

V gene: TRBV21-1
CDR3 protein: ASSKNPNWTGGSGGELF

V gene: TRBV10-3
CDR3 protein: AISVNRDPPRVKETQY

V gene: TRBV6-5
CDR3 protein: ASSYTASRTGNTIY

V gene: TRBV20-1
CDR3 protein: SAGQVGGANVLT

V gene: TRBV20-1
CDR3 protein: SARQGYTGELF

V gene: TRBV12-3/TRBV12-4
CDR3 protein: ASSRGLSRRAMNTEAF

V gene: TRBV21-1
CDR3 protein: ASSKRPGGVETQY

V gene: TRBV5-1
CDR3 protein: ASSTFGTSGLRKDTQY

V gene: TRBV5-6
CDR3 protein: ASSDTVNYGYT

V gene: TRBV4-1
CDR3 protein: ASRNNGGNEQF

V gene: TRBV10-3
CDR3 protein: ATQGSSYEQY